This T cell receptor (beta chain) was captured by sequencing in a study of CD8 T cells in ankylosing spondylitis. With molecular barcodes, quantitative 5'-RACE was used to make the TCR beta libraries. TCRdb called the 5' RACE reads again in MiXCR, with one record for every CDR3 protein. Here the sample spans 750,000 to 850,000 distinct CDR3 sequences, around 11% being singletons. Overall study results and limits: About 8 highly homologous variants made up a TCR beta motif, and this motif appeared characteristic of ankylosing spondylitis blood. Earlier studies detected some motif variants in reactive arthritis synovial fluid and blood. Disease-linked clones were CD8+ and relatively rare in peripheral blood. Significantly higher representation of disease-linked clones was reported for matched ankylosing spondylitis synovial fluid.

This clonotype showed up just a few times. What it binds is not known. Sequenced input: blood, either unsorted or a sorted T cell fraction (not recorded which). The origin of this receptor is a male donor with ankylosing spondylitis.

The CDR3 spells CSALPWGQPQHF. The DNA of the CDR3 is TGCAGTGCCTTACCTTGGGGTCAGCCCCAGCATTTT. This chain links TRBV20-1 with TRBJ1-5; D unresolved. The CDR3 length is 12 residues. CDR1 DFQATT and CDR2 SNEGSKA come from the germline V gene (reference sequence). The ends were cut back, 6 bases at V and 6 bases at J, with 12 bases in the middle.